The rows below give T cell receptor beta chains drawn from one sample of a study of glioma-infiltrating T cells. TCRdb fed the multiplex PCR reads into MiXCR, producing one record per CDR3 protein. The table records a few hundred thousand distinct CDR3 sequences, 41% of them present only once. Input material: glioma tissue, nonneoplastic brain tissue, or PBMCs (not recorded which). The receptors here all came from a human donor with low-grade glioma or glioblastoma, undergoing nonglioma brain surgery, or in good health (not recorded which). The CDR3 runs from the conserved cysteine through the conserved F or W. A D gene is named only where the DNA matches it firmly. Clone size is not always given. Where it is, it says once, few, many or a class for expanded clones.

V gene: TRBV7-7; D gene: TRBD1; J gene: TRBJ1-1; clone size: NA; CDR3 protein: CASRLRDSLLNTGAFF; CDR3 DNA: TGTGCTAGCAGACTCCGGGACAGCCTGTTGAACACTGGAGCTTTCTTT
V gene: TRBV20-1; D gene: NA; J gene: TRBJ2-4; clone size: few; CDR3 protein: CSPGEGQGKNIQYF; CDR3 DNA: TGCAGTCCTGGAGAGGGGCAGGGGAAAAACATTCAGTACTTC
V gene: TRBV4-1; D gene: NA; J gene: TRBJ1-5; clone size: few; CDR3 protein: CASSQVGGNQPQHF; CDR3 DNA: TGCGCCAGCAGCCAAGTCGGGGGGAATCAGCCCCAGCATTTT
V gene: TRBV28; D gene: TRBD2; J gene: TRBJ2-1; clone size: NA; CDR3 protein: CASEREGLNEQFF; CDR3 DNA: TGTGCCAGCGAGCGGGAGGGCCTCAATGAGCAGTTCTTC
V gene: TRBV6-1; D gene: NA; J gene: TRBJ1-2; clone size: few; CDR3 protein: CASSFRPKANYGYTF; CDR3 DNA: TGTGCCAGCAGCTTTAGGCCAAAAGCTAACTATGGCTACACCTTC
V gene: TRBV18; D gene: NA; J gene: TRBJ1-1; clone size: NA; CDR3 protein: CASSRGGGMNTEAFF; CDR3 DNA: TGTGCCAGCTCCAGAGGCGGGGGAATGAACACTGAAGCTTTCTTT
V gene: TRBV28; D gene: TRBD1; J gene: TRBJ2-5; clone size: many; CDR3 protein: CASSLWGAGGAETQYF; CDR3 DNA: TGTGCCAGCAGTTTATGGGGTGCAGGGGGCGCAGAGACCCAGTACTTC
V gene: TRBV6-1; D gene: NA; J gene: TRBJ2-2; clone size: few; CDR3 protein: CASTQKEQRWRPGELFF; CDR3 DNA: TGTGCCAGCACTCAAAAGGAGCAGAGGTGGAGGCCCGGGGAGCTGTTTTTT
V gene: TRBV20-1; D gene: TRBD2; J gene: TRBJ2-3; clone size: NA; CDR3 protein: CSAIERLADNQRAADTQYF; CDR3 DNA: TGCAGTGCTATCGAGAGGCTAGCGGATAATCAGAGGGCTGCAGATACGCAGTATTTT
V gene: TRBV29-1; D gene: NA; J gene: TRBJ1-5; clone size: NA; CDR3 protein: CSVAAGLDQPQHF; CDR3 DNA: TGCAGCGTTGCGGCAGGACTCGATCAGCCCCAGCATTTT
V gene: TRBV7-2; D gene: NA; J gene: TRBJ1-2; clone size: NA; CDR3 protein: CASSGRDLRYGYTF; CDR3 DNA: TGTGCCAGCAGCGGCCGGGACCTTCGCTATGGCTACACCTTC
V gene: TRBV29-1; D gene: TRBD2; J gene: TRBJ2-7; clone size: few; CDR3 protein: CSVGDGLADEQYF; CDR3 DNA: TGCAGCGTTGGGGATGGACTAGCGGACGAGCAGTACTTC
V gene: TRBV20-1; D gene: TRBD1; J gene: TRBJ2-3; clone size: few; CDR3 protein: CSAPDRGQTDTQYF; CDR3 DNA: TGCAGTGCTCCCGACAGGGGGCAGACAGATACGCAGTATTTT
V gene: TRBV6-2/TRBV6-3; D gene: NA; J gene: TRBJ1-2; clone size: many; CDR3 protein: CASSYSRDTAYGYTF; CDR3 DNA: TGTGCCAGCAGTTACAGCCGGGACACAGCCTATGGCTACACCTTC
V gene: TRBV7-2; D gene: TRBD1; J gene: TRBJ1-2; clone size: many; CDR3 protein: CASSLGGTDYGYTF; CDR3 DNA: TGTGCCAGCAGTTTAGGAGGGACAGACTATGGCTACACCTTC
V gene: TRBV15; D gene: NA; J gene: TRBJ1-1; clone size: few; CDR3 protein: CATSRGVNTEAFF; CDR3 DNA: TGTGCCACCAGCAGGGGGGTAAACACTGAAGCTTTCTTT
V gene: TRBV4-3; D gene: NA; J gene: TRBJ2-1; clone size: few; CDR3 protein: CASSQVPYDYNEQFF; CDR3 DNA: TGCGCCAGCAGCCAAGTTCCGTATGACTACAATGAGCAGTTCTTC
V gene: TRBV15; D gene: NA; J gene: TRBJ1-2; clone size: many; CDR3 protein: CATSRSDWIDAGYTF; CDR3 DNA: TGTGCCACCAGCAGAAGCGACTGGATCGACGCTGGCTACACCTTC
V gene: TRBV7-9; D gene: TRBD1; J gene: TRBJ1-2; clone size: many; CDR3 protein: CASSSIPQGAKDYGYTF; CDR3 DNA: TGTGCCAGCAGCTCTATTCCTCAGGGGGCAAAGGACTATGGCTACACCTTC
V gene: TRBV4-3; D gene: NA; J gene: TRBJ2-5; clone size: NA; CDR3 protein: CASSYEYAGFSQETQYF; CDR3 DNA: TGCGCCAGCAGCTACGAATATGCGGGATTCTCCCAAGAGACCCAGTACTTC
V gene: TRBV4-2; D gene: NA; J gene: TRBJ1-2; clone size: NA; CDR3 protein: CASSQEGSLNYGYTF; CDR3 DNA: TGTGCCAGCAGCCAAGAGGGCAGTCTTAACTATGGCTACACCTTC
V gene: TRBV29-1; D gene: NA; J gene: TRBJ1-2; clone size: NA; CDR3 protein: CSVEDGYTF; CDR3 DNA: TGCAGCGTTGAGGATGGCTACACCTTC
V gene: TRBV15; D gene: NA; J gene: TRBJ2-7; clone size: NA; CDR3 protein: CATSGDRTRAQSDYEQYF; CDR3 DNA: TGTGCCACCAGCGGAGACCGAACGAGGGCCCAATCAGACTACGAGCAGTACTTC
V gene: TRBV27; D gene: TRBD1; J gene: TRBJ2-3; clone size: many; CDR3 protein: CASSLSAQGLSTDTQYF; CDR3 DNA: TGTGCCAGCAGTTTATCCGCACAGGGGCTAAGCACAGATACGCAGTATTTT
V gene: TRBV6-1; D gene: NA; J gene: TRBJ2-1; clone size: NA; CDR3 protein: CASNETASYEQFF; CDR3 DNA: TGTGCCAGCAATGAGACAGCCTCCTACGAGCAGTTCTTC
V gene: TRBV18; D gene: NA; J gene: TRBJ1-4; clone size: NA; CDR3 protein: CASSPTQINEKLFF; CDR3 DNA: TGTGCCAGCTCACCGACACAGATAAATGAAAAACTGTTTTTT
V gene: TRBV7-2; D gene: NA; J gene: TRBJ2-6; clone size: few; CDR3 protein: CASSLQPGANVLTF; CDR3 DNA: TGTGCCAGCAGCTTACAGCCTGGGGCCAACGTCCTGACTTTC
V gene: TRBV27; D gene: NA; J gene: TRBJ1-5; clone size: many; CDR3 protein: CASSFFGQGGVNQPQHF; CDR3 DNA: TGTGCCAGCAGTTTTTTTGGCCAGGGAGGGGTTAATCAGCCCCAGCATTTT
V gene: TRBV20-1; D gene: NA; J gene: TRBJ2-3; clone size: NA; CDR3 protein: CSARSSVASTDTQCF; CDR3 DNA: TGCAGTGCTAGGTCTAGCGTGGCTAGCACAGATACGCAGTGTTTT
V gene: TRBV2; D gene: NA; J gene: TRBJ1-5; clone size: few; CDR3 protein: CASSAFSSGNQPQHF; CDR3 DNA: TGTGCCAGCAGTGCGTTTAGCTCTGGCAATCAGCCCCAGCATTTT
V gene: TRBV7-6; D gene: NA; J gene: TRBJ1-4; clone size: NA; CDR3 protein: CASTHVFTSEKLFF; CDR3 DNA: TGTGCCAGCACTCACGTTTTCACGAGTGAAAAACTGTTTTTT
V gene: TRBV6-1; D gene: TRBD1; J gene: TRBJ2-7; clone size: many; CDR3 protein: CASKTLGQLTYEQYF; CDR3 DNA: TGTGCCAGCAAGACTTTGGGACAGCTAACCTACGAGCAGTACTTC